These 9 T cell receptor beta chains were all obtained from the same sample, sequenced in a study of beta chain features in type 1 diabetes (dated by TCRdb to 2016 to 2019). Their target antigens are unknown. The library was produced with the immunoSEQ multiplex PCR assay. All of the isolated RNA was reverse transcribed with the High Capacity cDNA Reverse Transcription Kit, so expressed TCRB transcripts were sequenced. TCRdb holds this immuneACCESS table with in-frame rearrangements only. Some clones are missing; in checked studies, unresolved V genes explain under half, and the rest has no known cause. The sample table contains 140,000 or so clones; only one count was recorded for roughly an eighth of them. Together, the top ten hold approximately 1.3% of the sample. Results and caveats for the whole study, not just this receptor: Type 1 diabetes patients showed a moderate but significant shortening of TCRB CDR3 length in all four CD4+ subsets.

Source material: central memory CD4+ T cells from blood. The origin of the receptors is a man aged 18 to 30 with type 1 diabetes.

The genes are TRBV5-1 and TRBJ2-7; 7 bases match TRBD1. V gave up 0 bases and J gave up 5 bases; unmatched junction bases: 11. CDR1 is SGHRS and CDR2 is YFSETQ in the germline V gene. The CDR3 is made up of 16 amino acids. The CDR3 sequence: CASSLGAGTVSHEQYF. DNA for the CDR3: TGCGCCAGCAGCTTGGGAGCCGGGACAGTGAGTCACGAGCAGTACTTC.

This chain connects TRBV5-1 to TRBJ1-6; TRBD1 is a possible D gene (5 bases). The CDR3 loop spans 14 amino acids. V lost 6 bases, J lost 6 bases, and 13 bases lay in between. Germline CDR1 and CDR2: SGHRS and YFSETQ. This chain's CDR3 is CASTGSRGNSPLHF. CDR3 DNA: TGCGCCAGCACCGGATCGAGGGGTAATTCACCCCTCCACTTT.

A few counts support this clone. The chain's CDR3 is CSASEETQYF. CDR3 DNA sequence: TGCAGTGCTAGTGAGGAGACCCAGTACTTC. The chain couples TRBV20-1 to TRBJ2-5; D not resolved. This CDR3 is 10 amino acids long. Germline V gene lookup returns CDR1 DFQATT and CDR2 SNEGSKA (reference sequence). The germline V and J ends were trimmed by 3 bases and 5 bases, with 4 bases remaining between them.

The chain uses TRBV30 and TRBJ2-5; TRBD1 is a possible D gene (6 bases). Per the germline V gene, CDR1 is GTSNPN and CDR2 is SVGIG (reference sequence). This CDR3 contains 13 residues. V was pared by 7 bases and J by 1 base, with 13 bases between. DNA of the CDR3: TGTGCCTCTCACCAGGGGATCCAAGAGACCCAGTACTTC. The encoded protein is CASHQGIQETQYF.

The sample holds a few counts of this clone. CDR3 residues: CASSYRDLNEQFF. The DNA of the CDR3 is TGTGCCAGCAGTTACCGCGACCTAAATGAGCAGTTCTTC. This sequence joins TRBV27 and TRBJ2-1; the D is unclear. V was pared by 4 bases and J by 7 bases, with 11 bases between. This CDR3 comprises 13 residues. Per germline, CDR1 MNHEY and CDR2 SMNVEV (reference sequence).

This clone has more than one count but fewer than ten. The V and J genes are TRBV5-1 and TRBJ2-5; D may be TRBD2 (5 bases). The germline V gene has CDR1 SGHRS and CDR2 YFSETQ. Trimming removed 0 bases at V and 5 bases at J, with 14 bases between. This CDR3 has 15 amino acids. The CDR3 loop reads CASSLAVVGSETQYF. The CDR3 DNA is TGCGCCAGCAGCTTGGCCGTCGTGGGGAGCGAGACCCAGTACTTC.

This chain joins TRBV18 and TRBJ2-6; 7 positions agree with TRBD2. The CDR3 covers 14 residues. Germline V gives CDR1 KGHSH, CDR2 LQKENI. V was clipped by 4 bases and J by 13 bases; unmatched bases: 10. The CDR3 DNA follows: TGTGCCAGCTCACAAACTAGCGCCCCGGGGGTCCTGACTTTC. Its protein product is CASSQTSAPGVLTF.

For the CDR3, the DNA is TGTGCCAGCAGCGTAGGATCCCCGGGACAGGGGTCAGATACGCAGTATTTT. This sequence encodes CASSVGSPGQGSDTQYF. The chain is built from TRBV9 and TRBJ2-3; 10 nucleotides line up with TRBD1. Unmatched junction bases numbered 8, after V lost 0 bases and J lost 4 bases. The CDR3 runs 17 residues. The germline V gene encodes CDR1 SGDLS and CDR2 YYNGEE.

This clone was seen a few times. CDR3 nucleotide sequence: TGTGCCAGCTCAGCTATCAGGGGTCAGCCCCAGCATTTT. It specifies CASSAIRGQPQHF. This sequence joins TRBV18 and TRBJ1-5; the D gene is possibly TRBD1 (6 bases). V gave up 5 bases and J gave up 6 bases, with 11 bases separating them. This CDR3 comprises 13 residues. The germline gives CDR1 KGHSH, CDR2 LQKENI.